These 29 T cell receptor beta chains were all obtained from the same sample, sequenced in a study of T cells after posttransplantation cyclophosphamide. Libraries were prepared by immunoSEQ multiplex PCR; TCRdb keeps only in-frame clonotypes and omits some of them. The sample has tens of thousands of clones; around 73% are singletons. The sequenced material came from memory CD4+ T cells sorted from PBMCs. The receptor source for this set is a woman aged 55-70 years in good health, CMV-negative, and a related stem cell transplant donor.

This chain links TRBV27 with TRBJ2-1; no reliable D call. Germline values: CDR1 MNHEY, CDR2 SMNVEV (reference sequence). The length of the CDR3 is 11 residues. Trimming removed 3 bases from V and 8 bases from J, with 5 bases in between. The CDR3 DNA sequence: TGTGCCAGCAGTTTTTCGGATGAGCAGTTCTTC. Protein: CASSFSDEQFF.

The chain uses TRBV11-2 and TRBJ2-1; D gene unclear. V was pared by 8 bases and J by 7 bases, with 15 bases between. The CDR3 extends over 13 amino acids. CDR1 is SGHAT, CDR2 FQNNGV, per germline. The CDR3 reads CASRGRRRNEQFF. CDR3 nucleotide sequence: TGTGCCAGCCGCGGCCGGCGGCGGAATGAGCAGTTCTTC.

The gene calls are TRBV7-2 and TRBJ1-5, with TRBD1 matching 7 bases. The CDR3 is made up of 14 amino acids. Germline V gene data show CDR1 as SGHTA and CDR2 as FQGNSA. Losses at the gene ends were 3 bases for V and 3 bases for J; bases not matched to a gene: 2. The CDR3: CASSFQGVNQPQHF. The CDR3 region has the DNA TGTGCCAGCAGCTTCCAGGGGGTCAATCAGCCCCAGCATTTT.

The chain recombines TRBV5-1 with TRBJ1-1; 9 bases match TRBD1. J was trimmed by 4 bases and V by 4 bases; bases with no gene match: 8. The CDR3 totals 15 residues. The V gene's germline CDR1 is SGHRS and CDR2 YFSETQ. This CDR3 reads CASSGGTGLGTEAFF. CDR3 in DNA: TGCGCCAGCAGCGGGGGGACAGGGTTGGGCACTGAAGCTTTCTTT.

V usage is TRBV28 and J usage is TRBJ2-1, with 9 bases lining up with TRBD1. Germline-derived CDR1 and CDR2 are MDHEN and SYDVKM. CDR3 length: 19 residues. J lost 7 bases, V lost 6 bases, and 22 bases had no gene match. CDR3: CASSRNRGRPGSRGNEQFF. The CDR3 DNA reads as TGTGCCAGCAGCCGGAACAGGGGGCGTCCCGGGAGCCGAGGGAATGAGCAGTTCTTC.

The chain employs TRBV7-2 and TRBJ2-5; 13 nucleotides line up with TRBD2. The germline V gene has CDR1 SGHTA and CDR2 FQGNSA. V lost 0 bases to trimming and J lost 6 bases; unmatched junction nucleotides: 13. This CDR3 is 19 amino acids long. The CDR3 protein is CASSLAAPTSGGALKTQYF. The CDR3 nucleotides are TGTGCCAGCAGCTTAGCGGCCCCTACTAGCGGGGGGGCCCTAAAGACCCAGTACTTC.

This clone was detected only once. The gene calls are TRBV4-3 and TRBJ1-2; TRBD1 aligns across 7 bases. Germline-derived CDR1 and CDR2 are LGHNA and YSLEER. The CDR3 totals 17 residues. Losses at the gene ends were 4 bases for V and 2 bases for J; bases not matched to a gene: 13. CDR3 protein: CASSPEALTGTNYGYTF. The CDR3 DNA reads TGCGCCAGCAGCCCCGAGGCCTTGACAGGGACGAACTATGGCTACACCTTC.

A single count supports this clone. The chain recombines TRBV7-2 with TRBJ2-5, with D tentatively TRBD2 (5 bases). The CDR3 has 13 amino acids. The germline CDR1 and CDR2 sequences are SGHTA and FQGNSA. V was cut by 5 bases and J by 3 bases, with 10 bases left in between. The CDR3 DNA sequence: TGTGCCAGCAGCCCCACGAGGGAAGAGACCCAGTACTTC. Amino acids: CASSPTREETQYF.

CDR3 residues: CASGRSSYEQYF. CDR3 nucleotides: TGTGCCAGCGGTAGGAGCTCCTACGAGCAGTACTTC. This rearrangement joins TRBV7-2 to TRBJ2-7; D not certain. Germline-derived CDR1 and CDR2 are SGHTA and FQGNSA. V shed 8 bases and J shed 0 bases, with 8 bases lying between them. The CDR3 runs 12 residues.

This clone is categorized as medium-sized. CDR3 nucleotide sequence: TGCGCCAGCAGTGAGCATAGGGAGGGGAGAAAACTGTTTTTT. It specifies CASSEHREGRKLFF. The chain combines TRBV10-2 with TRBJ1-4, with D possibly matching TRBD1 (5 bases). This CDR3 is 14 amino acids long. The V gene lost 2 bases and the J gene lost 10 bases, with 14 bases spanning the gap. Looked up from germline, CDR1 is WSHSY and CDR2 is SAAADI.

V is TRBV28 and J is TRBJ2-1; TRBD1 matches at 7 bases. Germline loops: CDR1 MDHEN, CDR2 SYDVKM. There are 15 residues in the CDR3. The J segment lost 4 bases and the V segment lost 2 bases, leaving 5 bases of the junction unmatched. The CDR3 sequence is CASSLTGDKYNEQFF. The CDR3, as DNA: TGTGCCAGCAGTTTAACAGGGGACAAATACAATGAGCAGTTCTTC.

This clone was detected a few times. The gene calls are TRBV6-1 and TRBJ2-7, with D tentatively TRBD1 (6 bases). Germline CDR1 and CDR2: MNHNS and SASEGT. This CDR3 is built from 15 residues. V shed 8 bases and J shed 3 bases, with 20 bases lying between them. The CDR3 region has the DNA TGTGCCAGCGGACAGCTGGGGCCCACTGGCTACGAGCAGTACTTC. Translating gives CASGQLGPTGYEQYF.

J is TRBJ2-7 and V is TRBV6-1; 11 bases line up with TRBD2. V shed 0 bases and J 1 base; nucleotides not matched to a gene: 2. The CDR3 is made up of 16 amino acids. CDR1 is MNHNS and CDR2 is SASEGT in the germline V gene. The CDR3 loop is CASSEATSGTSYEQYF. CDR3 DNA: TGTGCCAGCAGTGAAGCGACTAGCGGGACATCCTACGAGCAGTACTTC.

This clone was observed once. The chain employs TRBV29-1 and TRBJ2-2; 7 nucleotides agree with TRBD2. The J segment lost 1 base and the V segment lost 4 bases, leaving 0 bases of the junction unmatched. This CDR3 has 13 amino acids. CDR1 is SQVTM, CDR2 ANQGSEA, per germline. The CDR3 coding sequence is TGCAGCGTTGGCGGGGGGAACACCGGGGAGCTGTTTTTT. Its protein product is CSVGGGNTGELFF.

CDR3 loop: CASSTRSSPRRRGTGELFF. Written as DNA, the CDR3 is TGTGCCAGCAGCACTAGGTCGTCCCCCCGGAGACGAGGTACCGGGGAGCTGTTTTTT. The V gene is TRBV7-9, the J gene TRBJ2-2, with a possible D match to TRBD2 (5 bases). This CDR3 region has 19 residues. CDR1 SEHNR and CDR2 FQNEAQ come from the germline V gene (reference sequence). The ends were cut back, 5 bases at V and 5 bases at J, with 27 bases in the middle.

The CDR3 region is CASSLDTGFLGQPSYEQYF. The CDR3 coding sequence is TGTGCCAGCAGCTTAGATACGGGCTTCTTGGGACAGCCTTCCTACGAGCAGTACTTC. The chain couples TRBV7-9 to TRBJ2-7, with 7 bases lining up with TRBD1. Germline trimming cut 1 base from V and 1 base from J; bases unmatched to any gene: 16. CDR3 length: 19 amino acids. The germline V gene has CDR1 SEHNR and CDR2 FQNEAQ (reference sequence).

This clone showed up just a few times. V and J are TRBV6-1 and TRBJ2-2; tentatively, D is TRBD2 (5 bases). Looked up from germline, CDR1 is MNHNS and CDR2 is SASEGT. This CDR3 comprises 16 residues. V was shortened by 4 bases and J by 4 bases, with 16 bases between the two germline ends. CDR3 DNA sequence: TGTGCCAGCAGTGTAGGAGGCGTACAGCTCACCGGGGAGCTGTTTTTT. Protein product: CASSVGGVQLTGELFF.

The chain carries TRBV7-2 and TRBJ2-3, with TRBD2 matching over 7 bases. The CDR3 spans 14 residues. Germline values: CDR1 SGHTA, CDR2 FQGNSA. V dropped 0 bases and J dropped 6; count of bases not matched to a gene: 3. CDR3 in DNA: TGTGCCAGCAGCTTAGCCAGCGGGGCCGATACGCAGTATTTT. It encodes CASSLASGADTQYF.

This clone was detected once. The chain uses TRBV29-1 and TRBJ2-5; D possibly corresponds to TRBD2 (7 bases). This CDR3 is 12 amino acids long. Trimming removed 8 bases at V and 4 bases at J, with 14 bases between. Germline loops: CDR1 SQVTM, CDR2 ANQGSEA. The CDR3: CSYSGGGETQYF. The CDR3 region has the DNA TGCAGCTACTCGGGGGGCGGAGAGACCCAGTACTTC.

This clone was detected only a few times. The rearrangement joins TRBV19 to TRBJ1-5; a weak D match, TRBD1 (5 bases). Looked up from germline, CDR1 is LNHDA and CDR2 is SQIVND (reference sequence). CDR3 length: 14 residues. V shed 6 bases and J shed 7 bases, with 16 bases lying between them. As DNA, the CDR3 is TGTGCCAGTAGAATGGACAACCGAGGACAGCCCCAGCATTTT. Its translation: CASRMDNRGQPQHF. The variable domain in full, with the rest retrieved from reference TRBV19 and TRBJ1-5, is DGGITQSPKYLFRKEGQNVTLSCEQNLNHDAMYWYRQDPGQGLRLIYYSQIVNDFQKGDIAEGYSVSREKKESFPLTVTSAQKNPTAFYLCASRMDNRGQPQHFGDGTRLSIL.

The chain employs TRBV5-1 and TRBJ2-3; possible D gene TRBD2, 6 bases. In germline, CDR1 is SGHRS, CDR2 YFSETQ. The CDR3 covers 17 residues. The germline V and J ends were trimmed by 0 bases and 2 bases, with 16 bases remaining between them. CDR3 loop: CASSLGSGGTTTDTQYF. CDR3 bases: TGCGCCAGCAGCTTGGGATCGGGCGGGACGACCACAGATACGCAGTATTTT.

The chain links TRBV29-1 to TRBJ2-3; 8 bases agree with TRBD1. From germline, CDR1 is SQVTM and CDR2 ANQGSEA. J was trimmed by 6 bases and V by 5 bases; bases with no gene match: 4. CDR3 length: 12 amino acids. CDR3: CSVPQGADTQYF. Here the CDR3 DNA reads TGCAGCGTTCCTCAGGGGGCTGATACGCAGTATTTT.

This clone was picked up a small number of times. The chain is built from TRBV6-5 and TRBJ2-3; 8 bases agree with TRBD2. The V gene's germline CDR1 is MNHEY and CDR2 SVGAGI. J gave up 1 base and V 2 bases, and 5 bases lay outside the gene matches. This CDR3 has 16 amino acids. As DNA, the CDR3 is TGTGCCAGCAGTTACCACGCCGGGAGGGGCACAGATACGCAGTATTTT. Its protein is CASSYHAGRGTDTQYF.

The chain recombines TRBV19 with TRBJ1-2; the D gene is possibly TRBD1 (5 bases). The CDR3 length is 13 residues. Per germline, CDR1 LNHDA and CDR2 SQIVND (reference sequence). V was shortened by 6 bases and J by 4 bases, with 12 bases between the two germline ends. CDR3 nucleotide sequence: TGTGCCAGTAGGGCTCCCCAGGGCTATGGCTACACCTTC. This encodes CASRAPQGYGYTF. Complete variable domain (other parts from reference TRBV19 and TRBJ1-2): DGGITQSPKYLFRKEGQNVTLSCEQNLNHDAMYWYRQDPGQGLRLIYYSQIVNDFQKGDIAEGYSVSREKKESFPLTVTSAQKNPTAFYLCASRAPQGYGYTFGSGTRLTVV.

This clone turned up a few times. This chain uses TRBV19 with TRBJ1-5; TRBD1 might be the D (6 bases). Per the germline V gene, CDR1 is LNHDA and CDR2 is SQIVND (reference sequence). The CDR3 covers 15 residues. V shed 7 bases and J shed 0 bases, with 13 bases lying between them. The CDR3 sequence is CASTRDTPSNQPQHF. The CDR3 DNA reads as TGTGCCAGTACCCGGGACACCCCTAGCAATCAGCCCCAGCATTTT.

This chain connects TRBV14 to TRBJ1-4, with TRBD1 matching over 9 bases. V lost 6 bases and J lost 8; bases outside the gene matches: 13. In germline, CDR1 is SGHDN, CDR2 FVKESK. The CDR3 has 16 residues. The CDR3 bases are TGTGCCAGCAGACCCCAAGGGACAGGGCAAGAAGAAAAACTGTTTTTT. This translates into CASRPQGTGQEEKLFF.

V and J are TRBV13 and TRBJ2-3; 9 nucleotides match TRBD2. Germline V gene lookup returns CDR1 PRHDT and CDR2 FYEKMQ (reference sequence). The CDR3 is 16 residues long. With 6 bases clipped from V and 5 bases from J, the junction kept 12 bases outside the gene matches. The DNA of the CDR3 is TGTGCCAGCAGTTTTACTAGCGGGCGTAATGGAGATACGCAGTATTTT. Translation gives CASSFTSGRNGDTQYF. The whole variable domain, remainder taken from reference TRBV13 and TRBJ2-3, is AAGVIQSPRHLIKEKRETATLKCYPIPRHDTVYWYQQGPGQDPQFLISFYEKMQSDKGSIPDRFSAQQFSDYHSELNMSSLELGDSALYFCASSFTSGRNGDTQYFGPGTRLTVL.

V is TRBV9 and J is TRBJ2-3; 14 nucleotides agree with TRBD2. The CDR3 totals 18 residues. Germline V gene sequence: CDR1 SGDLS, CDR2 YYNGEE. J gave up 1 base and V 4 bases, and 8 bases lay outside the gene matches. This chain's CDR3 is CASSLGTSGGRGTDTQYF. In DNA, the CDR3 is TGTGCCAGCAGCCTAGGGACTAGCGGGGGCCGGGGCACAGATACGCAGTATTTT.

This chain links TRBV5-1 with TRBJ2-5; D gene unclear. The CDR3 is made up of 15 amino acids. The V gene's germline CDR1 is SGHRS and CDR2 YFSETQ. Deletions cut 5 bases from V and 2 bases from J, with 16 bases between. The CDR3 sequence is CASSFIDKQQETQYF. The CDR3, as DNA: TGCGCCAGCAGTTTCATAGACAAGCAACAAGAGACCCAGTACTTC. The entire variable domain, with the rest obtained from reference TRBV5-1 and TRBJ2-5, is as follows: KAGVTQTPRYLIKTRGQQVTLSCSPISGHRSVSWYQQTPGQGLQFLFEYFSETQRNKGNFPGRFSGRQFSNSRSEMNVSTLELGDSALYLCASSFIDKQQETQYFGPGTRLLVL.